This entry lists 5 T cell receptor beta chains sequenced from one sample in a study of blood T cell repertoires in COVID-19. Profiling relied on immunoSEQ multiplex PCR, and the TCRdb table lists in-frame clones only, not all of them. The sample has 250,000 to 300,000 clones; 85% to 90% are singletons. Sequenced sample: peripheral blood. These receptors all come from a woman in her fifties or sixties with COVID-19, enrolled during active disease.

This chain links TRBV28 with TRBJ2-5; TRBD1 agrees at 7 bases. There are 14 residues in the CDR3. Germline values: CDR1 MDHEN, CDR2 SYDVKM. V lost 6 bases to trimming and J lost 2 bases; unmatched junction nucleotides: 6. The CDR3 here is CASRLDRLQETQYF. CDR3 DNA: TGTGCCAGCAGACTGGACAGGTTACAAGAGACCCAGTACTTC.

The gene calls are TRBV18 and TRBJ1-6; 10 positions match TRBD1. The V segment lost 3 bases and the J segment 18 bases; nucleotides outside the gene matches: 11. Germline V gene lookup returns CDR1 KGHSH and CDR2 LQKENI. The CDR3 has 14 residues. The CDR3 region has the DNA TGTGCCAGCTCACCCCGTCAGGGACAGGGGCTACCCCACTTT. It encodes CASSPRQGQGLPHF.

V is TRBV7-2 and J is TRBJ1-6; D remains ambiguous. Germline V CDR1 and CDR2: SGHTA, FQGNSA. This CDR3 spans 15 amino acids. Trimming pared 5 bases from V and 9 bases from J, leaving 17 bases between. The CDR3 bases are TGTGCCAGCAGCCCAGCCCCTAACAGCGGTTCACCCCTCCACTTT. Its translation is CASSPAPNSGSPLHF.

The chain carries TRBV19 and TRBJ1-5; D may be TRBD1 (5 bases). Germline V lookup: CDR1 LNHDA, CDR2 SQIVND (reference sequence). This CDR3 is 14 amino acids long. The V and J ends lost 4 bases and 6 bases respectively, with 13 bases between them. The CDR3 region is CASSSDRPGQPQHF. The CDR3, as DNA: TGTGCCAGTAGTAGTGACAGACCGGGTCAGCCCCAGCATTTT.

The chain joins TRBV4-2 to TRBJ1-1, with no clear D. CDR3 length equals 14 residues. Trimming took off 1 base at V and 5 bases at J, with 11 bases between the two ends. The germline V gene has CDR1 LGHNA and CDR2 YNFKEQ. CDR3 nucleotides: TGTGCCAGCAGCCAAGGGAGGCATGCGACTGAAGCTTTCTTT. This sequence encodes CASSQGRHATEAFF.